The source of this TCR beta chain is a study of blood T cells in healthy people across ages. General study findings and limits: Leaving the PBMCs unsorted stopped any conclusive comparison of naive versus antigen-experienced cells. Both higher diversity and more naive CD4+ cells marked long-lived donors when set against aged donors.

The germline V and J ends were trimmed by 7 bases and 6 bases, with 13 bases remaining between them. From germline, CDR1 is SEHNR and CDR2 FQNEAQ (reference sequence). This CDR3 has 13 amino acids. Sample-barcoded 5' priming and a J-beta primer mix drove a second PCR of about 6 to 12 cycles. A template-switch adaptor with 12 random nucleotides tagged each cDNA molecule. Each CDR3 protein gets one entry after TCRdb re-called the 5' RACE reads with MiXCR. The top ten hold approximately 2% of the sample, which has about 1.8 million distinct CDR3 sequences, around 48% seen once. With respect to this clonotype: The antigen is not known.

Total RNA amounts of at least 5 micrograms were extracted per sample. The chain has TRBV7-9 and TRBJ2-1; a possible D gene is TRBD2 (6 bases). Sequenced sample: blood. This receptor was taken from a woman aged 40-49 years in good health. The CDR3 bases are TGTGCCAGCACCCCCGGGGGAGTCAATGAGCAGTTCTTC. Translation: CASTPGGVNEQFF.